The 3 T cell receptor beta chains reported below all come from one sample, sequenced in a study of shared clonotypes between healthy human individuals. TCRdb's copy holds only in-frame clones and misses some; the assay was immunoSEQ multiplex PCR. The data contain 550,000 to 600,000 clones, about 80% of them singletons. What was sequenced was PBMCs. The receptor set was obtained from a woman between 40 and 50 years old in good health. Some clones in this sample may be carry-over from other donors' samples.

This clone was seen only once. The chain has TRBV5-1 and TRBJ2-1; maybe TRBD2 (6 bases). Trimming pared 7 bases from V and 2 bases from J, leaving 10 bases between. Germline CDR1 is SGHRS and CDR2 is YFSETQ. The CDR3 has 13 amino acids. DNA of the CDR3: TGCGCCAGCCGAGCGGGCGCCTACAATGAGCAGTTCTTC. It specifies CASRAGAYNEQFF.

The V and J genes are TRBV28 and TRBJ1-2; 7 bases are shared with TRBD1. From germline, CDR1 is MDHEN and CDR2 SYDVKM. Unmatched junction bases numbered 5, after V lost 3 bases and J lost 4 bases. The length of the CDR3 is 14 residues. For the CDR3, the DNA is TGTGCCAGCAGTTTGAGGGGGCGAGTCTATGGCTACACCTTC. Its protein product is CASSLRGRVYGYTF.

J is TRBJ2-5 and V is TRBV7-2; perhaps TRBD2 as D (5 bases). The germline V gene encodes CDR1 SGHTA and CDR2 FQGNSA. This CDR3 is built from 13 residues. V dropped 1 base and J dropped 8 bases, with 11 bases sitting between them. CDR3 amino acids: CASSLGGWRTQYF. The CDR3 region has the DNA TGTGCCAGCAGCTTAGGCGGGTGGAGAACCCAGTACTTC.